The T cell receptor beta chain under discussion was sequenced for a study of blood T cell repertoires in COVID-19. In the study overall: From T cells, B-cell-depleted T cells, or PBMCs came the material, which was cDNA or gDNA.

Profiling relied on immunoSEQ multiplex PCR, and the TCRdb table lists in-frame clones only, not all of them. The sample includes about 98,000 clones, 84% seen only once; the top ten take around 10%. This CDR3 is 13 amino acids long. CDR1 is SGDLS, CDR2 YYNGEE, per germline. Trimming left V 0 bases short and J 3 bases short, with 6 bases between. The chain combines TRBV9 with TRBJ2-5; no clear D. The sample was peripheral blood. The receptor's source is a man aged 35 to 55 with active or convalescent COVID-19. The CDR3 protein is CASSVGQKETQYF. Written as DNA, the CDR3 is TGTGCCAGCAGCGTAGGGCAGAAAGAGACCCAGTACTTC. Full variable domain (rest looked up from reference TRBV9 and TRBJ2-5): DSGVTQTPKHLITATGQRVTLRCSPRSGDLSVYWYQQSLDQGLQFLIQYYNGEERAKGNILERFSAQQFPDLHSELNLSSLELGDSALYFCASSVGQKETQYFGPGTRLLVL.